This TCR beta chain stems from a study of cytomegalovirus exposure and HLA in healthy donors. Overall study results and limits: As a later analysis revealed, the rate of TCR association differed by HLA locus, with DRB1 most and HLA-C fewest.

The CDR3 length is 14 residues. V lost 6 bases and J lost 1, with 12 bases in between. Looked up from germline, CDR1 is LNHDA and CDR2 is SQIVND (reference sequence). On this clone: Its antigen is not known.

The PCR was carried out with 60 Vbeta primers and 13 Jbeta primers. Method: immunoSEQ multiplex PCR; TCRdb's copy keeps in-frame clones and lacks some. The profile shows about 130,000 clones, around 10% of them singletons. Sequenced material: PBMCs. The sequence derives from a man aged 45-60 years in good health and CMV-seronegative. The chain employs TRBV19 and TRBJ1-2; a possible D gene is TRBD1 (5 bases). The CDR3 DNA follows: TGTGCCAGTAGCCCGACAGTTCGTAACTATGGCTACACCTTC. The encoded protein is CASSPTVRNYGYTF.